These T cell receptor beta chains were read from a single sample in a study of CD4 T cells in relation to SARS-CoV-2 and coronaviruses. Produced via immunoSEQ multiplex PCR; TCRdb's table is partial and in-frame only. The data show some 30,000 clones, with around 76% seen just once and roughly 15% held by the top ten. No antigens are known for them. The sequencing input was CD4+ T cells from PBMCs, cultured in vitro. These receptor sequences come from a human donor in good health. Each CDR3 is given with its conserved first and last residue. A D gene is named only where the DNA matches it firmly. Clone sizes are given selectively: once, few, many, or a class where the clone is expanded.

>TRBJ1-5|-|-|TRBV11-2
TGTGCCAGCAGCTTCTCTATGGGAGGCAATCAGCCCCAGCATTTT
CASSFSMGGNQPQHF
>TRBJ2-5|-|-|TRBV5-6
TGTGCCAGCAGCCCCCGGACCGACGAGACCCAGTACTTC
CASSPRTDETQYF
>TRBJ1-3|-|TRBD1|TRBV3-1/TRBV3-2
TGTGCCAGCAGCCAAGGCCCGACAGGGGGAAACACCATATATTTT
CASSQGPTGGNTIYF
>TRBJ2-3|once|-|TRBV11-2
TGTGCCAGCAGCTTAGCATTTATCACAGATACGCAGTATTTT
CASSLAFITDTQYF
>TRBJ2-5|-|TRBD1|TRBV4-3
TGCGCCAGCAGCCAAGCGGGACAGGGGGCAGAGACCCAGTACTTC
CASSQAGQGAETQYF
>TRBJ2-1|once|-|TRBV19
TGTGCCAGTAGTATAACGGGAGAGGAGGTTGAGCAGTTCTTC
CASSITGEEVEQFF
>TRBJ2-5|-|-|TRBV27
TGTGCCAGCAGGCCCCCCGTAGGGACCCAGTACTTC
CASRPPVGTQYF
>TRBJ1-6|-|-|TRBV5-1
TGCGCCAGCAGCTTGGGGGAGCTTAATTCACCCCTCCACTTT
CASSLGELNSPLHF
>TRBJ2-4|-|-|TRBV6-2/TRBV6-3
TGTGCCAGCAGTGGACAGGGAGGGGGGTTTCAGTACTTC
CASSGQGGGFQYF
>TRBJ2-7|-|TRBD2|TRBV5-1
TGCGCCAGCAGCTCTAGCGGGCTACCCTACGAGCAGTACTTC
CASSSSGLPYEQYF
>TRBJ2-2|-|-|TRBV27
TGTGCCAGCAGTTTCTCCCTTGGCGGGGAGCTGTTTTTT
CASSFSLGGELFF
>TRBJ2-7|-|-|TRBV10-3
TGTGCCATCAGTGAGCGGGGTAGCTCCACATATGGGGAGCAGTACTTC
CAISERGSSTYGEQYF
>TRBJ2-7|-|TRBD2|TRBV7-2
TGTGCCAGCAGCCAGCTTAGCTATACTAGCGGGAGACAGTACTTC
CASSQLSYTSGRQYF
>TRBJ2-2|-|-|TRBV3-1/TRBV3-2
TGTGCCAGCAGTCTACACACCGGGGAGCTGTTTTTT
CASSLHTGELFF
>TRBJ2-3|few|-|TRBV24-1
TGTGCCACCAGTGCAGCAGATACGCAGTATTTT
CATSAADTQYF
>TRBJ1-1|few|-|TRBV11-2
TGTGCCAGCAGCCTCGAGGGGGGTGGCACTGAAGCTTTCTTT
CASSLEGGGTEAFF
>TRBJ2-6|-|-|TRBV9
TGTGCCAGCAGCGTAGGATTGGGGCTTGGGGCCAACGTCCTGACTTTC
CASSVGLGLGANVLTF
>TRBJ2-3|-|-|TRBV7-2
TGTGCCAGCAGCTTCAGGGCGGGATGGGAAGATACGCAGTATTTT
CASSFRAGWEDTQYF
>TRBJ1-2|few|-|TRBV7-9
TGTGCCAGCAGCTTAACCGCGGACTATGGCTACACCTTC
CASSLTADYGYTF
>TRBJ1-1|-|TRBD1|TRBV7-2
TGTGCCAGCAGCTCCTTAAGACAGGGGAACACTGAAGCTTTCTTT
CASSSLRQGNTEAFF
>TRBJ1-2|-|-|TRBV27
TGTGCCAGCAGTTTATCGAGGGTCGGAGGCTACACCTTC
CASSLSRVGGYTF
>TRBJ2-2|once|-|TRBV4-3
TGCGCCAGCAGCCAAGATCTAGCGATATACACCGGGGAGCTGTTTTTT
CASSQDLAIYTGELFF
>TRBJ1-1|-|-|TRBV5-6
TGTGCCAGCAGCCAAACACGGAACACTGAAGCTTTCTTT
CASSQTRNTEAFF
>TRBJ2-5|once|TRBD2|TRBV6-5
TGTGCCAGCAATTCGGGCGGGGGGACTCAAGAGACCCAGTACTTC
CASNSGGGTQETQYF
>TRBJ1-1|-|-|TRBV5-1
TGCGCCAGCAGCTTGACGGGGATGAACACTGAAGCTTTCTTT
CASSLTGMNTEAFF
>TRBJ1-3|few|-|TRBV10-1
TGCGCTGGACGGTCCTCTGGAAACACCATATATTTT
CAGRSSGNTIYF
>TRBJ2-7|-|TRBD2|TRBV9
TGTGCCAGCAGCGTCGGACTAGCGGGGGGGCCGGCGGAGCAGTACTTC
CASSVGLAGGPAEQYF
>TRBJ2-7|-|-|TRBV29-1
TGCAGCGTTTCGGGGTCAGGACGCGACGAGCAGTACTTC
CSVSGSGRDEQYF
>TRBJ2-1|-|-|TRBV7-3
TGTGCCAGCAGCTTAAGCGACAGCTACAATGAGCAGTTCTTC
CASSLSDSYNEQFF
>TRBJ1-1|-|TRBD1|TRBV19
TGTGCCAGTAATCCGGGACAGCCCAACACTGAAGCTTTCTTT
CASNPGQPNTEAFF
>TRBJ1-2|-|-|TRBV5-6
TGTGCCAGCAGCCGGGACGTCACCTATGGCTACACCTTC
CASSRDVTYGYTF
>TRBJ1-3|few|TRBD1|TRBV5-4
TGTGCCAGCAGCTCAACAGGGGTCCACTCTGGAAACACCATATATTTT
CASSSTGVHSGNTIYF
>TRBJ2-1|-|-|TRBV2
TGTGCCAGCAGTGAAGACTCCTACAATGAGCAGTTCTTC
CASSEDSYNEQFF
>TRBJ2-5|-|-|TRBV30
TGTGCCTGGACGGGACCCGAGGGGGAGACCCAGTACTTC
CAWTGPEGETQYF
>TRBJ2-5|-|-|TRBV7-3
TGTGCCAGCAGCTCGACAGGGCGGAGGGAGGAGACCCAGTACTTC
CASSSTGRREETQYF
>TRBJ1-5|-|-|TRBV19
TGTGCCAGTAGTATAGACAGGGAGAATCAGCCCCAGCATTTT
CASSIDRENQPQHF
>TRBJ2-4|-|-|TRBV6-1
TGTGCCAGCAGTGAATCAGGCAGGGCCATTCAGTACTTC
CASSESGRAIQYF
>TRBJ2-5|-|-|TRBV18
TGTGCCAGCTCATCCCAACAGGGTTTAGAGACCCAGTACTTC
CASSSQQGLETQYF
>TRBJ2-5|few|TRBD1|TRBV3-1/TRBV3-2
TGTGCCAGCAGCCGAGGGGACAGGGGCGAGACCCAGTACTTC
CASSRGDRGETQYF
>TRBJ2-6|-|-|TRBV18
TGTGCCAGCTCACCTACTGCTGGGGCCAACGTCCTGACTTTC
CASSPTAGANVLTF
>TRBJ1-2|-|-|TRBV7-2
TGTGCCAGCAGCCAAGGACGGCTTGACTATGGCTACACCTTC
CASSQGRLDYGYTF
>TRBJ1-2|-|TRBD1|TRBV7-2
TGTGCCAGCAGCTTGGGTCCACAGGGGGCTGTCGGAGGCTACACCTTC
CASSLGPQGAVGGYTF
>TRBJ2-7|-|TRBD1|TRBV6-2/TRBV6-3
TGTGCCAGCAGTGACGGAACCGGGACAGGAAGCTCCTACGAGCAGTACTTC
CASSDGTGTGSSYEQYF
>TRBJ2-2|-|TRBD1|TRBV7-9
TGTGCCAGCAGCCAAGACAGGGGGCGGAGCACCGGGGAGCTGTTTTTT
CASSQDRGRSTGELFF